The next 26 T cell receptor beta chains were all read from a single sample in a study of T cell responses to AZD1222 COVID-19 vaccine (dated by TCRdb to the early 2020s). Explained via the paper, the time point label denotes: about 28 days (+/-7) after the second vaccine dose. The protocol used for the library was the immunoSEQ multiplex PCR assay. The immuneACCESS repertoire file appears here via TCRdb, limited to in-frame rearrangements. These files lack a portion of the clones; in checked studies, under half of the deficit traces to unresolved V genes, and the cause of the others is not known. This sample gives 12,000 to 15,000 clones in total; 70% to 85% of them show up just once. The ten largest clones add up to 30% to 40% of the sample. Sequenced here: peripheral blood, sampled 28 days after the second AZD1222 dose. The receptor set was obtained from an adult who received the AZD1222 COVID-19 vaccine.

The chain is built from TRBV12-5 and TRBJ1-1, with TRBD1 matching 8 bases. Germline loops: CDR1 LGHNT, CDR2 FRNRAP. CDR3 size: 15 residues. The V and J ends lost 6 bases and 1 base, in that order; junction bases with no gene match: 7. CDR3 bases: TGTGCTAGTGGCTCACCGGGACAGGCGAACACTGAAGCTTTCTTT. Its protein is CASGSPGQANTEAFF.

This clone turned up a few times. This chain joins TRBV28 and TRBJ1-6, with D uncertain. The CDR3 contains 15 residues. The germline CDR1 and CDR2 sequences are MDHEN and SYDVKM. V lost 0 bases and J 5 bases, leaving 8 bases between the germline ends. The CDR3 spells CASSLWGSDNSPLHF. CDR3 sequence (DNA): TGTGCCAGCAGTTTATGGGGGTCCGATAATTCACCCCTCCACTTT.

The gene calls are TRBV2 and TRBJ2-1; TRBD1 agrees at 8 bases. The germline CDR1 and CDR2 sequences are SNHLY and FYNNEI. The CDR3 runs to 15 residues. J lost 3 bases, V lost 2 bases, and 3 bases had no gene match. Written as DNA, the CDR3 is TGTGCCAGCAGTGAAAGACAGGGGTTCTACAATGAGCAGTTCTTC. The encoded protein is CASSERQGFYNEQFF.

The rearrangement uses TRBV6-4 and TRBJ2-7; 11 nucleotides line up with TRBD2. J was trimmed by 5 bases and V by 8 bases; bases with no gene match: 11. The CDR3 covers 15 residues. Germline CDR1 is MRHNA and CDR2 is SNTAGT. CDR3 protein: CASSKTSGTSHEQYF. The CDR3 DNA reads as TGTGCCAGCTCTAAGACTAGCGGGACTTCTCACGAGCAGTACTTC.

This chain connects TRBV7-9 to TRBJ2-7; a possible D gene is TRBD2 (5 bases). V lost 1 base and J 5 bases, leaving 9 bases between the germline ends. The CDR3 has 13 residues. Germline CDR1 and CDR2: SEHNR and FQNEAQ (reference sequence). The CDR3 loop is CASSLEDGNEQYF. In nucleotides, the CDR3 is TGTGCCAGCAGCTTAGAGGACGGGAACGAGCAGTACTTC.

The count of this clone is one. The CDR3 is CASSFLILNGYTF. In DNA, the CDR3 is TGTGCCAGCAGTTTTCTCATTTTAAATGGCTACACCTTC. The chain couples TRBV28 to TRBJ1-2; D ambiguous. Trimming left V 3 bases short and J 6 bases short, with 11 bases between. Germline V gives CDR1 MDHEN, CDR2 SYDVKM. The CDR3 is made up of 13 amino acids.

The CDR3 DNA reads as TGTGCCAGCTCACCATCTGGAAACACCATATATTTT. Translating gives CASSPSGNTIYF. This chain connects TRBV18 to TRBJ1-3; no clear D. Trimming left V 2 bases short and J 1 base short, with 0 bases between. The CDR3 is 12 amino acids. Germline values: CDR1 KGHSH, CDR2 LQKENI.

The chain combines TRBV21-1 with TRBJ2-1; TRBD1 reflects the table's D call only, with no check against the DNA. TRBV21-1 is annotated as a pseudogene. The CDR3 has 17 amino acids. The CDR3 here is CASSKESRRTAWNEQFF. The CDR3 DNA sequence: TGTGCCAGCAGCAAAGAGAGTCGCCGGACAGCCTGGAATGAGCAGTTCTTC.

The chain uses TRBV29-1 and TRBJ1-5, with D possibly TRBD1 on 6 matching bases. CDR3 length equals 14 residues. Germline lookup yields CDR1 SQVTM and CDR2 ANQGSEA. The ends were cut back, 6 bases at V and 0 bases at J, with 12 bases in the middle. The CDR3 DNA is TGCAGCGTAGGGACAACAAATAGCAATCAGCCCCAGCATTTT. It is translated as CSVGTTNSNQPQHF. Combining the CDR3 with reference TRBV29-1 and TRBJ1-5 gives the whole variable domain SAVISQKPSRDICQRGTSLTIQCQVDSQVTMMFWYRQQPGQSLTLIATANQGSEATYESGFVIDKFPISRPNLTFSTLTVSNMSPEDSSIYLCSVGTTNSNQPQHFGDGTRLSIL.

V usage is TRBV7-9 and J usage is TRBJ2-7; D might be TRBD1 or TRBD2, each matching 5 bases. The CDR3 has 14 residues. V shed 2 bases and J shed 0 bases, with 8 bases lying between them. CDR1 SEHNR and CDR2 FQNEAQ come from the germline V gene (reference sequence). The CDR3 DNA is TGTGCCAGCAGCTTATGGGGGTCCTCCTACGAGCAGTACTTC. Translated, it gives CASSLWGSSYEQYF. The full variable domain, completed using reference TRBV7-9 and TRBJ2-7, is DTGVSQNPRHKITKRGQNVTFRCDPISEHNRLYWYRQTLGQGPEFLTYFQNEAQLEKSRLLSDRFSAERPKGSFSTLEIQRTEQGDSAMYLCASSLWGSSYEQYFGPGTRLTVT.

The CDR3 here is CATLGYEQYF. The CDR3 nucleotides are TGTGCCACCTTAGGCTACGAGCAGTACTTC. The rearrangement joins TRBV24-1 to TRBJ2-7; the D is unclear. Germline V lookup: CDR1 KGHDR, CDR2 SFDVKD. V was cut by 9 bases and J by 3 bases, with 5 bases left in between. The CDR3 extends over 10 amino acids.

This chain joins TRBV5-1 and TRBJ1-1; D is unclear. Germline CDR1 SGHRS, CDR2 YFSETQ. Trimming removed 0 bases at V and 1 base at J, with 13 bases between. CDR3 length: 16 amino acids. The CDR3 DNA reads TGCGCCAGCAGCTTGGAATTCGGGCCGTCGAACACTGAAGCTTTCTTT. Amino acid sequence: CASSLEFGPSNTEAFF.

The V and J genes are TRBV7-6 and TRBJ2-7, with a weak D call TRBD1 (5 bases). The CDR3 has 14 amino acids. With 1 base removed from V and 6 bases from J, the gap between germline ends came to 13 bases. Germline V lookup: CDR1 SGHVS, CDR2 FNYEAQ. This CDR3 is CASSLGLIGAEQYF. The CDR3 nucleotides read TGTGCCAGCAGCTTAGGGCTCATAGGGGCCGAGCAGTACTTC. The entire variable domain, with the rest obtained from reference TRBV7-6 and TRBJ2-7, is as follows: GAGVSQSPRYKVTKRGQDVALRCDPISGHVSLYWYRQALGQGPEFLTYFNYEAQQDKSGLPNDRFSAERPEGSISTLTIQRTEQRDSAMYRCASSLGLIGAEQYFGPGTRLTVT.

The count of this clone is one. V usage is TRBV24-1 and J usage is TRBJ1-2; TRBD1 aligns across 10 bases. The CDR3 is 15 residues long. Germline CDR1 and CDR2: KGHDR and SFDVKD. Trimming cost V 4 bases and J 5 bases; bases outside gene matches: 6. CDR3 in amino acids: CATSERQGASYGYTF. The CDR3 nucleotides read TGTGCCACCAGTGAGCGACAGGGGGCGTCGTATGGCTACACCTTC.

This chain uses TRBV5-6 with TRBJ2-7, with 10 bases lining up with TRBD1. The CDR3 totals 15 residues. The germline V gene has CDR1 SGHDT and CDR2 YYEEEE. Unmatched junction bases numbered 5, after V lost 4 bases and J lost 1 base. CDR3: CASSPPGQGSYEQYF. CDR3 sequence (DNA): TGTGCCAGCAGCCCACCGGGACAGGGGTCCTACGAGCAGTACTTC.

This clone turned up a few times. The chain combines TRBV10-1 with TRBJ1-5; D gene ambiguous. This CDR3 has 11 residues. V gave up 7 bases and J gave up 10 bases, with 11 bases separating them. Germline V gives CDR1 WNHNN, CDR2 SYGVQD (reference sequence). DNA of the CDR3: TGCGCCAGCATCCAGGAGCATCCCCAGCATTTT. Translating it yields CASIQEHPQHF.

The chain is built from TRBV3-1 (or the pseudogene TRBV3-2) and TRBJ1-6, with a weak D call TRBD1 (5 bases). V dropped 2 bases and J dropped 9 bases, with 11 bases sitting between them. Germline V gives CDR1 LGHDT, CDR2 YNNKEL (reference sequence). The CDR3 is made up of 14 amino acids. The CDR3, as DNA: TGTGCCAGCAGCCAAACGGGGGTGGCTTCACCCCTCCACTTT. As protein: CASSQTGVASPLHF.

The chain joins TRBV27 to TRBJ2-1; D unclear. The germline CDR1 and CDR2 sequences are MNHEY and SMNVEV (reference sequence). V was cut by 5 bases and J by 0 bases, with 5 bases left in between. This CDR3 has 13 amino acids. CDR3 sequence: CASSLSSYNEQFF. The CDR3 DNA reads TGTGCCAGCAGTCTTAGCTCCTACAATGAGCAGTTCTTC.

The rearrangement links TRBV6-1 to TRBJ2-1, with a tentative D call TRBD1 (5 bases). Germline CDR1 is MNHNS and CDR2 is SASEGT. The V gene lost 0 bases and the J gene lost 2 bases, with 5 bases spanning the gap. The CDR3 loop spans 14 amino acids. In DNA, the CDR3 is TGTGCCAGCAGTGAAGCAGGGGCCTACAATGAGCAGTTCTTC. Translation gives CASSEAGAYNEQFF.

The chain couples TRBV2 to TRBJ1-5; 7 bases line up with TRBD1. This CDR3 is 16 amino acids long. The ends lost 4 bases at V and 0 bases at J; junction bases unmatched: 6. Germline V CDR1 and CDR2: SNHLY, FYNNEI. CDR3 sequence reads: CASSAERQGSNQPQHF. CDR3 coding DNA: TGTGCCAGCAGTGCCGAGCGACAGGGTAGCAATCAGCCCCAGCATTTT.

The chain has TRBV7-2 and TRBJ2-3; TRBD1 matches at 7 bases. The junction had 8 bases not matched to a gene; V was cut back by 0 bases and J by 5 bases. This CDR3 region has 16 residues. Per the germline V gene, CDR1 is SGHTA and CDR2 is FQGNSA. CDR3 sequence: CASSLAGRGSGDTQYF. CDR3 nucleotide sequence: TGTGCCAGCAGCTTAGCGGGCAGGGGGTCGGGAGATACGCAGTATTTT.

This clone was recorded a few times. The chain couples TRBV7-9 to TRBJ1-1; D is perhaps TRBD1 (5 bases). The CDR3 is 15 amino acids. CDR1 and CDR2 (germline): SEHNR, FQNEAQ (reference sequence). Trimming cost V 6 bases and J 1 base, with 15 bases left between them. CDR3 DNA sequence: TGTGCCAGCAGGCGACGGGACGGTCCGAACACTGAAGCTTTCTTT. Translated, it gives CASRRRDGPNTEAFF. The full variable domain, in which reference TRBV7-9 and TRBJ1-1 provide the parts outside the CDR3, is DTGVSQNPRHKITKRGQNVTFRCDPISEHNRLYWYRQTLGQGPEFLTYFQNEAQLEKSRLLSDRFSAERPKGSFSTLEIQRTEQGDSAMYLCASRRRDGPNTEAFFGQGTRLTVV.

Relative to its sample, this clone is large. The chain employs TRBV6-5 and TRBJ1-4; tentative D call: TRBD1 (6 bases). In germline, CDR1 is MNHEY, CDR2 SVGAGI. This CDR3 has 16 residues. The V gene lost 0 bases and the J gene lost 7 bases, with 15 bases spanning the gap. The CDR3 here is CASSYSISRGSEKLFF. The CDR3 DNA is TGTGCCAGCAGTTACTCGATTTCCAGGGGCTCTGAAAAACTGTTTTTT.

The chain uses TRBV6-5 and TRBJ2-2, with D possibly TRBD1 on 6 matching bases. The V and J ends lost 9 bases and 4 bases respectively, with 12 bases between them. From germline, CDR1 is MNHEY and CDR2 SVGAGI. The CDR3 is 13 amino acids. CDR3 sequence: CASYRVPTGELFF. The CDR3 DNA reads TGTGCCAGTTACAGGGTGCCCACCGGGGAGCTGTTTTTT.

The chain carries TRBV9 and TRBJ2-2; TRBD1 matches 7 bases. The CDR3 length is 18 residues. CDR1 and CDR2 from the germline V gene are SGDLS and YYNGEE. The V and J ends lost 0 bases and 6 bases, in that order; junction bases with no gene match: 14. CDR3: CASSVGLSPQGIAGELFF. For the CDR3, the DNA is TGTGCCAGCAGCGTAGGCCTTAGCCCACAGGGGATTGCCGGGGAGCTGTTTTTT. Variable domain in full (rest from reference TRBV9 and TRBJ2-2): DSGVTQTPKHLITATGQRVTLRCSPRSGDLSVYWYQQSLDQGLQFLIQYYNGEERAKGNILERFSAQQFPDLHSELNLSSLELGDSALYFCASSVGLSPQGIAGELFFGEGSRLTVL.

The chain recombines TRBV18 with TRBJ2-7, with a possible D match to TRBD1 (6 bases). Germline-derived CDR1 and CDR2 are KGHSH and LQKENI. Trimming removed 2 bases at V and 4 bases at J, with 6 bases between. The CDR3 runs 12 residues. CDR3 bases: TGTGCCAGCTCACCAACAGGGTACGAGCAGTACTTC. Encoded protein: CASSPTGYEQYF.